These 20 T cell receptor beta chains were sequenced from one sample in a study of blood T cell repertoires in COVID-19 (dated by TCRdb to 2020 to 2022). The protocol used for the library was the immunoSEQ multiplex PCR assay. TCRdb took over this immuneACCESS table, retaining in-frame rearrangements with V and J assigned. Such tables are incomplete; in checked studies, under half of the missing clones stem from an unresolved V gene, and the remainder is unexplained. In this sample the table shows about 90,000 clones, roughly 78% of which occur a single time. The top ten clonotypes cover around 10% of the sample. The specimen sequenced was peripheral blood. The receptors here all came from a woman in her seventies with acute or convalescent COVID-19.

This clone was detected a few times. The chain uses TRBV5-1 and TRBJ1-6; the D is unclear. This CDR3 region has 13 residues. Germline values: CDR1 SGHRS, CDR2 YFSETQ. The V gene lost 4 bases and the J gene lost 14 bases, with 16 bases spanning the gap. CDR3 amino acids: CASSDRPDGALHF. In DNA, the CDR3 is TGCGCCAGCAGCGACCGACCTGACGGAGCCCTCCACTTT.

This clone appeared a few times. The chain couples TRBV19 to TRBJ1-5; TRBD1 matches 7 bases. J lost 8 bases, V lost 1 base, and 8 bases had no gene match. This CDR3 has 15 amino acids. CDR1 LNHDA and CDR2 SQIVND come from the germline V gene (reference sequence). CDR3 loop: CASSIAGTGVKPQHF. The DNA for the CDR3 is TGTGCCAGTAGTATAGCAGGAACAGGGGTGAAGCCCCAGCATTTT.

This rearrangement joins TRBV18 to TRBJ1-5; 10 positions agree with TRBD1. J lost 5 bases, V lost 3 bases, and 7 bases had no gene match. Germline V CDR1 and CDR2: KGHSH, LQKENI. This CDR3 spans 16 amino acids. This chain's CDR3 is CASSPFGTGVDQPQHF. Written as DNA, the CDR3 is TGTGCCAGCTCACCCTTTGGGACAGGGGTCGATCAGCCCCAGCATTTT. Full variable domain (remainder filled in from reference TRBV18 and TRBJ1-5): NAGVMQNPRHLVRRRGQEARLRCSPMKGHSHVYWYRQLPEEGLKFMVYLQKENIIDESGMPKERFSAEFPKEGPSILRIQQVVRGDSAAYFCASSPFGTGVDQPQHFGDGTRLSIL.

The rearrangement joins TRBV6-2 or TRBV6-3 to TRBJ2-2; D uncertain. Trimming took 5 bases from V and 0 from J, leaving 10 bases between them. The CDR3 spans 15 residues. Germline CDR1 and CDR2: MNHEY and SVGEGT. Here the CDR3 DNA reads TGTGCCAGCAGTCCGAGACACCCGAACACCGGGGAGCTGTTTTTT. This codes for CASSPRHPNTGELFF.

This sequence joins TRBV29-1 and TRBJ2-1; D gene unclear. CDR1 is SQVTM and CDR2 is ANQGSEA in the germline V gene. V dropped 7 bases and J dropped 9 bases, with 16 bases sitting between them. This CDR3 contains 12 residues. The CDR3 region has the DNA TGCAGCGCGGGCCGGGTGGGTGGTGAGCAGTTCTTC. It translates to CSAGRVGGEQFF.

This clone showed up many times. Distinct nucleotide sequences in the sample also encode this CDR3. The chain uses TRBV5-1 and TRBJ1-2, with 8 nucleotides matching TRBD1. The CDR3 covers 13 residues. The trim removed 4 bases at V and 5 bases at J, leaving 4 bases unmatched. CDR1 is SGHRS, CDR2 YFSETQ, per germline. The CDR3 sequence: CASSPDRAYGYTF. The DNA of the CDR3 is TGCGCCAGCAGCCCGGACAGGGCGTATGGCTACACCTTC.

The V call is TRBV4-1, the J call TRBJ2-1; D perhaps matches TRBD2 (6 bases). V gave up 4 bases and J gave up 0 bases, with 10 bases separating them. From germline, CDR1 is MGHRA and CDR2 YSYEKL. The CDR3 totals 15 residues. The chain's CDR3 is CASSPTRSSYNEQFF. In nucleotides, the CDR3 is TGCGCCAGCAGCCCGACTAGGAGCTCCTACAATGAGCAGTTCTTC.

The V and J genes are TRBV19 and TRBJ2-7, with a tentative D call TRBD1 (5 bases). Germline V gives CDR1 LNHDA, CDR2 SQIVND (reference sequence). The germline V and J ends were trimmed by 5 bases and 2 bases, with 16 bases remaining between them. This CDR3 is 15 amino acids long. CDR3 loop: CASSLGFGQTYEQYF. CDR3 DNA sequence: TGTGCCAGTAGTTTAGGGTTCGGACAAACCTACGAGCAGTACTTC.

In DNA form, the CDR3 reads TGTGCCAGCAGGGGGAGACAGGGCCTTTACACTGAAGCTTTCTTT. Amino acids: CASRGRQGLYTEAFF. The chain has TRBV6-5 and TRBJ1-1; TRBD1 matches 7 bases. With V trimmed by 6 bases and J by 3 bases, 10 bases remained unmatched. The CDR3 runs 15 residues. Germline V gives CDR1 MNHEY, CDR2 SVGAGI.

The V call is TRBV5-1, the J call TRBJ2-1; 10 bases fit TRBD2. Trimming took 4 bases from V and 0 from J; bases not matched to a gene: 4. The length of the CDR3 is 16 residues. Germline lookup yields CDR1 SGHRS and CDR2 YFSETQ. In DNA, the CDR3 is TGCGCCAGCAGCCGGACTAGCGGAACCTCCTACAATGAGCAGTTCTTC. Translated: CASSRTSGTSYNEQFF.

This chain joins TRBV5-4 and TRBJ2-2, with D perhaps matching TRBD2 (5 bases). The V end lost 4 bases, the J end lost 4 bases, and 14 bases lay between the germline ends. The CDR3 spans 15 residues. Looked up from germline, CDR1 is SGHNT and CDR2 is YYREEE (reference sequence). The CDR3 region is CASSPSGPSTGELFF. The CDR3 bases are TGTGCCAGCAGCCCAAGCGGTCCAAGCACCGGGGAGCTGTTTTTT. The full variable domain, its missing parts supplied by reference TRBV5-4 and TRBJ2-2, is ETGVTQSPTHLIKTRGQQVTLRCSSQSGHNTVSWYQQALGQGPQFIFQYYREEENGRGNFPPRFSGLQFPNYSSELNVNALELDDSALYLCASSPSGPSTGELFFGEGSRLTVL.

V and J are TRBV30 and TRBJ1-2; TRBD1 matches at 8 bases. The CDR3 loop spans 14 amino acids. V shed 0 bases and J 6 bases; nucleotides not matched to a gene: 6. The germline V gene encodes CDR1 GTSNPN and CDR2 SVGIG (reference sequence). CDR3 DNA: TGTGCCTGGAGTGTACTCAGGGGGCTGGATGGCTACACCTTC. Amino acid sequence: CAWSVLRGLDGYTF.

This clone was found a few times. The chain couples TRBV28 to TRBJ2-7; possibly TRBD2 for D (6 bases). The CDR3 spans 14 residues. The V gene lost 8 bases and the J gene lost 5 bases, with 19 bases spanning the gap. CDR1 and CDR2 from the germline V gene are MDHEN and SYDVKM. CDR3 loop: CASGVWGTYNEQYF. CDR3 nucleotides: TGTGCCAGCGGCGTATGGGGGACTTATAACGAGCAGTACTTC.

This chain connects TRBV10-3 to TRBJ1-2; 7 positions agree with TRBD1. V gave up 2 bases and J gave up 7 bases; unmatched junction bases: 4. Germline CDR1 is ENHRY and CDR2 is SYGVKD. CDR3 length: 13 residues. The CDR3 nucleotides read TGTGCCATCAGTGAGGACAGGGAAGGTGGCTACACCTTC. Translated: CAISEDREGGYTF.

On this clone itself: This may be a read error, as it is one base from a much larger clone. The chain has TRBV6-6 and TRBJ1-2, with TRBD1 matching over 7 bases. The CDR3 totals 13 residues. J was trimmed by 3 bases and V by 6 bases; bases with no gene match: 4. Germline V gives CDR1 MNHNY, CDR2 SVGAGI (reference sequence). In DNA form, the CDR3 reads TGTGCCAGCAGCCCCGGGACAGACTATGGCTACACCTTC. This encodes CASSPGTDYGYTF.

The CDR3 bases are TGTGCCAGCAGCTTTCGCACCGGGACAGGTGGGGAAAAACTGTTTTTT. This encodes CASSFRTGTGGEKLFF. The rearrangement links TRBV7-2 to TRBJ1-4; 8 bases align to TRBD1. The CDR3 totals 16 residues. V lost 3 bases and J lost 8; bases outside the gene matches: 11. Germline loops: CDR1 SGHTA, CDR2 FQGNSA. Based on the CDR3 plus reference TRBV7-2 and TRBJ1-4, the full variable domain is GAGVSQSPSNKVTEKGKDVELRCDPISGHTALYWYRQSLGQGLEFLIYFQGNSAPDKSGLPSDRFSAERTGGSVSTLTIQRTQQEDSAVYLCASSFRTGTGGEKLFFGSGTQLSVL.

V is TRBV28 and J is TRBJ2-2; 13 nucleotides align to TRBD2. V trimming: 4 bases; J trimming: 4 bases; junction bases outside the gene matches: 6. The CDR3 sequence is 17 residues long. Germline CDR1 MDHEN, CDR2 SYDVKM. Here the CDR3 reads CASSYPGLAGATGELFF. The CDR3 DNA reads TGTGCCAGCAGTTACCCTGGACTAGCGGGGGCCACCGGGGAGCTGTTTTTT.

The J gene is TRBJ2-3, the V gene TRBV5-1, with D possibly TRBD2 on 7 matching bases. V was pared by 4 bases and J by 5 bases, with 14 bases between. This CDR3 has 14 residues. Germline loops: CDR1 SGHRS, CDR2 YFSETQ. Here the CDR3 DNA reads TGCGCCAGCAGCCTAGGGGGGGGCGGAGATACGCAGTATTTT. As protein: CASSLGGGGDTQYF.

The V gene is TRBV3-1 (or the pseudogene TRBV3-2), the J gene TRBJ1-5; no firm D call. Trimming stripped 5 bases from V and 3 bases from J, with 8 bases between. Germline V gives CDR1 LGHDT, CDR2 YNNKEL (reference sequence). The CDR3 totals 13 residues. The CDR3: CASSLANNQPQHF. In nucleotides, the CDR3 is TGTGCCAGCAGCTTGGCCAACAATCAGCCCCAGCATTTT.

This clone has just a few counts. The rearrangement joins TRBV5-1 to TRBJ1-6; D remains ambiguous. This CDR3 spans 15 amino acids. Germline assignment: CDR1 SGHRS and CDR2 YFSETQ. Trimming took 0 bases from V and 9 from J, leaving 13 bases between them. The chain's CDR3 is CASSLDGNKGSPLHF. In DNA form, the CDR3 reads TGCGCCAGCAGCTTGGACGGGAACAAGGGTTCACCCCTCCACTTT.